This record concerns one TCR beta chain sequence. Sequenced by immunoSEQ multiplex PCR; TCRdb stores in-frame clones only, minus some. In the table there are 500,000 to 850,000 clones, 87% of which are singletons. These data are taken from a study of shared T cell receptors in the human thymus. Per germline, CDR1 SGHTS and CDR2 YDEGEE. The trim removed 4 bases at V and 3 bases at J, leaving 8 bases unmatched. The CDR3 spans 15 residues. These data were likewise used in another study, on human thymus T cells.

This TCR was recovered from a boy less than two years old with a congenital heart defect. Material for sequencing was thymocytes. The chain joins TRBV5-8 to TRBJ2-7, with 9 positions matching TRBD1. The CDR3 DNA is TGTGCCAGCAGCGGGACAGGGACCAAGAACTACGAGCAGTACTTC. This gives the protein CASSGTGTKNYEQYF. Using reference TRBV5-8 and TRBJ2-7 for the parts outside the CDR3, the full variable domain is EAGVTQSPTHLIKTRGQQATLRCSPISGHTSVYWYQQALGLGLQFLLWYDEGEERNRGNFPPRFSGRQFPNYSSELNVNALELEDSALYLCASSGTGTKNYEQYFGPGTRLTVT.